This T cell receptor beta chain is from a study of T cells in Graves' hyperthyroidism and ophthalmopathy (dated by TCRdb to about 2019). A note on the overall study: Peripheral blood samples were taken at the time of initial diagnosis, prior to any treatment. Following sampling, methimazole starting at 30 mg daily was given to hyperthyroidism patients, and high-dose intravenous methylprednisolone was given to ophthalmopathy patients. The 90 to 100 discovery patients were randomly divided into training and test sets at a 7:3 ratio. The paper reports TCR Vbeta CDR3 sequencing of approximately 140 peripheral blood samples: around 45 ophthalmopathy, 75 to 80 hyperthyroidism and approximately 17 progressor patients. Prospective prediction of ophthalmopathy was tested in an independent validation cohort consisting of roughly 20 hyperthyroidism patients and 17 patients who later progressed to ophthalmopathy. Thyroid tissue and blood T-cell repertoires from about six Graves' hyperthyroidism patients were also compared in the study. TCR V-J signatures able to tell the groups apart were searched for in a discovery cohort of approximately 95 patients, of whom over 40 had Graves' ophthalmopathy and 57 had stable Graves' hyperthyroidism.

Stable Graves' hyperthyroidism was defined as the absence of progression to ophthalmopathy over 18 months of follow-up. Hyperthyroidism patients were aged 18 to 65 years and newly diagnosed, with disease duration of less than 2 months. Exclusion was applied to patients with uncontrolled infections, other autoimmune diseases, pregnancy or lactation. Diagnoses relied on clinical symptoms, serum thyroxine and TRAb, thyroid ultrasound and orbital computed tomography. Ficoll-Paque density gradient centrifugation was used to isolate PBMCs from about 9.4 ml of fresh peripheral blood. Total RNA was extracted with Trizol reagent, and quality was checked on an Agilent 2100 Bioanalyzer. Study-wide findings and limitations: Most expanded thyroid clonotypes (frequency above 0.001) were also detected in blood, suggesting blood repertoires may reflect thyroid immune responses. In validation, progression to ophthalmopathy was predicted by the model with about 70% sensitivity and 72% to 85% specificity, a median of around 5.9 months before onset. Ophthalmopathy was separated from stable hyperthyroidism by a 13 V-J signature model, with over 85% sensitivity and 81% to 82% specificity obtained in cross-validation and 80%/75% obtained in testing. No statistical method was used to set the sample size in advance, and investigators knew the group allocation.

The TCR beta CDR3 regions were amplified from RNA transcripts. The TCR CDR3 was subjected to a first round of RT-PCR using the HTBI primer set and the Qiagen OneStep RT-PCR kit. Libraries were constructed in a second round of multiplex PCR, after which size selection and purification were performed. The libraries were sequenced on an Illumina HiSeq2000 using paired-end 100 bp reads. In the source study's methods: SOAPnuke was used to process the raw data, with reads discarded if the reads contained adapters or uncalled bases, had a mean Phred below 15, or lacked an exact constant-primer or identifier match. COPE v1.2.5 was used to merge the high-quality paired reads, and each unique nucleotide sequence was defined as a clonotype. MiTCR v1.1 was used to align the clonotypes against IMGT TRBV, TRBD and TRBJ reference segments. The analysis was restricted to V-J combinations with a frequency above 0.0001, which together covered 98% to 99.2% of the repertoires. A TCS score was defined as the ratio of F50 (clonal expansion) to E x V (chaos), with BLOSUM62-based TCRdist applied between CDR3 peptides within each V-J. Welch's t-statistics and random forest reduced 500 to 550 V-J features to roughly 13, which were used in a naive Bayes classifier (R e1071). Thyroid-blood repertoire similarity was quantified with the Morisita-Horn index. TCRdb cleaned the public reads at Q25 with fastp, built clones with MiXCR and kept in-frame beta chains. CDR3 protein sequences are deduplicated, and each keeps its most common genes and DNA. TCRdb's processing, not the authors' own work, is the source of the V and J calls. This sample is represented by hundreds of thousands of distinct CDR3 sequences; 30% to 40% of them were singletons. The ten largest clonotypes hold around 31% of the sample.

Worth noting for this clonotype: What this receptor recognizes is not known. No clone much larger than this one lies a single base away; base qualities are absent.

V is trimmed back by 9 bases and J by 11 bases, and the junction contains 24 bases that no gene match accounts for. The CDR3 numbers 16 residues from cysteine through phenylalanine. The read is trimmed to its CDR3 DNA, 48 bases read in frame from base 1. In the germline V gene (reference sequence), CDR1 corresponds to LNHDA and CDR2 to SQIVND. Recombination joined TRBV19 with TRBJ1-1; TRBD1 matches 7 bases in the middle. The origin of this receptor is a woman in her thirties or forties with Graves' hyperthyroidism. The sample consisted of blood. The bases are TGTGCCAGCAGTTCCGCCTCGGGACAGACTTATCGCGGGGCTTTCTTT. This is translated as CASSSASGQTYRGAFF.